This is a list of T cell receptor beta chains from one sample in a study of T cell responses to AZD1222 COVID-19 vaccine. Sequencing was performed with immunoSEQ multiplex PCR; in TCRdb, only in-frame clones are kept and a portion is missing. The sample shows about 42,000 clones, 70% to 90% of them seen only once. The sample was peripheral blood, taken 28 days after the second AZD1222 dose. The origin of the receptors is an adult who received the AZD1222 COVID-19 vaccine. CDR3s include the opening cysteine and the closing phenylalanine or tryptophan. D genes are given only for firm matches.

D	V	J	DNA	CDR3
-	TRBV11-2	TRBJ2-7	TGTGCCAGCAGCTTAGACCTAGGGGTGCCGGGCGAGCAGTACTTC	CASSLDLGVPGEQYF
TRBD1	TRBV27	TRBJ2-7	TGTGCCAGCAGTTCCACAGGGGGAGGCTCCTACGAGCAGTACTTC	CASSSTGGGSYEQYF